This record looks at one T cell receptor beta chain sequence and its context. Its antigen remains unknown. The CDR3 contains 12 residues. Trimming pared 6 bases from V and 4 bases from J, leaving 12 bases between. Germline CDR1 reads DFQATT; CDR2 reads SNEGSKA (reference sequence). Using its own MiXCR run on the reads, TCRdb lists one record per CDR3 protein. Among roughly 90,000 distinct CDR3 sequences, about 24% were seen once, and the ten largest hold roughly 45%. This entry belongs to a study of T cell repertoires in cytomegalovirus infection. The gene calls are TRBV20-1 and TRBJ1-2, with D possibly matching TRBD1 (5 bases). This TCR was recovered from a human donor in good health (CMV status not recorded). Some clones in this sample may be carry-over from other donors' samples. Source: CD8+ T cells from cultured PBMCs, taken from culture after CMV antigen stimulation. CDR3 protein: CSAGRTSYGYTF. The CDR3, as DNA: TGCAGTGCGGGACGGACGTCCTATGGCTACACCTTC.